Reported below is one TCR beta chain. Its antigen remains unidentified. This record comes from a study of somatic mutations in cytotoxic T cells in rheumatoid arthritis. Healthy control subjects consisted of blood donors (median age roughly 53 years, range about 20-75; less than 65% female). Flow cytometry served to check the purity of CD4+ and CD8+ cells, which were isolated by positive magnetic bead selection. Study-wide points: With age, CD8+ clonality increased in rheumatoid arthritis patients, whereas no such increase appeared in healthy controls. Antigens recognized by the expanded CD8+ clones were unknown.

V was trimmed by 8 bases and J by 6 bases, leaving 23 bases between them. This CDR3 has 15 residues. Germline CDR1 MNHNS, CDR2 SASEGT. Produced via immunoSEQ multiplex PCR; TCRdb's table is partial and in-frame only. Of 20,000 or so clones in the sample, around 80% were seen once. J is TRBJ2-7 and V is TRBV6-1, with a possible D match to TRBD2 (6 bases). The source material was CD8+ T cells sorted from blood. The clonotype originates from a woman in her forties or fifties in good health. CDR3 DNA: TGTGCCAGCCTCCCACCGGGGACTCAACGGTCCGAGCAGTACTTC. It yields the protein CASLPPGTQRSEQYF.